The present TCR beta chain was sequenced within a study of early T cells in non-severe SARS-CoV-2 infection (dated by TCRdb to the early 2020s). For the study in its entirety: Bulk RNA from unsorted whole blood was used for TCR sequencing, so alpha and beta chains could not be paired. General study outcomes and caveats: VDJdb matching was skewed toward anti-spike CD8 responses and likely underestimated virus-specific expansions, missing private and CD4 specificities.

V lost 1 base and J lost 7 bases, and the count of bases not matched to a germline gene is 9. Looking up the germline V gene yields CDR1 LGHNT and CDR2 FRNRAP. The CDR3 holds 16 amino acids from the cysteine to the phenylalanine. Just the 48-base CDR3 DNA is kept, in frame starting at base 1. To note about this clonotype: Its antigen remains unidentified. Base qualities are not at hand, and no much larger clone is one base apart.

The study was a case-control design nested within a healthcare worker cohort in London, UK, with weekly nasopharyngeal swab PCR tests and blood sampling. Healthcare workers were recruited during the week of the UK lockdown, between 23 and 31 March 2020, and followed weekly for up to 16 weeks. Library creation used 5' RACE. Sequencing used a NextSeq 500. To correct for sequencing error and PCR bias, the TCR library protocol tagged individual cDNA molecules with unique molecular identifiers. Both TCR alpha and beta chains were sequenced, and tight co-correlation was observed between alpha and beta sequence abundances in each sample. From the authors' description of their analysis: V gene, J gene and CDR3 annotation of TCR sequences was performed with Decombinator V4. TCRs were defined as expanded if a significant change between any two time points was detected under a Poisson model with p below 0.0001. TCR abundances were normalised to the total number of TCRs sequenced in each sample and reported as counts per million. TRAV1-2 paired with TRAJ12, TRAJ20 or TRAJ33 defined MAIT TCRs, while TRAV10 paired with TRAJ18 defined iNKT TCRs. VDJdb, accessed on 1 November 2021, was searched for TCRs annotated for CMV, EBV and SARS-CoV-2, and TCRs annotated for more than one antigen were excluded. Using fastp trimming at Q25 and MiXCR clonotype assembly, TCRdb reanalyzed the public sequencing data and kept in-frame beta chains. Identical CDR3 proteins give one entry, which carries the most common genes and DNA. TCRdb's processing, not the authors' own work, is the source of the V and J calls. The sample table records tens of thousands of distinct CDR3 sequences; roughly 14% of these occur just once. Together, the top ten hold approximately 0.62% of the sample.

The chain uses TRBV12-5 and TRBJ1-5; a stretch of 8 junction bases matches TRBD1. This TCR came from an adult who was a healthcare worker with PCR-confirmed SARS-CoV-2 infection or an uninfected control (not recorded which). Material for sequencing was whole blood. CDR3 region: CASGLGTGTLGQPQHF. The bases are TGTGCTAGTGGTTTGGGGACAGGGACTTTGGGACAGCCCCAGCATTTT.